A single sample gave rise to the 7 T cell receptor beta chains below, sequenced in a study of T-cell reconstitution after alpha-beta-depleted transplantation in children. Unique molecular identifiers were incorporated during preparation of the TCRbeta library. TCRdb passed the PCR reads through MiXCR, listing each CDR3 protein once. The table shows hundreds of thousands of distinct CDR3 sequences, with roughly a quarter occurring only once. This specimen consisted of PBMCs, mostly from graft donor cells, obtained 360 days after TCRalphabeta/CD19-depleted stem cell transplant. The receptors shown here come from a female patient aged 2-15 years who had a stem cell transplant for congenital amegakaryocytic thrombocytopenia, so the T cells may come from the graft donor.

This sequence joins TRBV28 and TRBJ1-5; 7 bases fit TRBD1. The CDR3 is made up of 15 amino acids. Germline loops: CDR1 MDHEN, CDR2 SYDVKM. Germline trimming cut 6 bases from V and 4 bases from J; bases unmatched to any gene: 9. CDR3 sequence reads: CASSPQGIGNQPQHF. CDR3 coding DNA: TGTGCCAGCAGCCCACAGGGGATTGGGAATCAGCCCCAGCATTTT.

This clonotype showed up just a few times. The chain recombines TRBV5-1 with TRBJ2-3, with D hard to call. From germline, CDR1 is SGHRS and CDR2 YFSETQ. The CDR3 is 16 amino acids. V gave up 4 bases and J gave up 0 bases, with 15 bases separating them. The CDR3 DNA follows: TGCGCCAGCAGCGTTAGGCGCGGCGGCAGCACAGATACGCAGTATTTT. It is translated as CASSVRRGGSTDTQYF.

The V and J genes are TRBV10-3 and TRBJ1-1, with a weak D call TRBD1 (6 bases). Germline V gene data show CDR1 as ENHRY and CDR2 as SYGVKD. Trimming removed 3 bases at V and 1 base at J, with 12 bases between. The CDR3 is 15 residues long. DNA for the CDR3: TGTGCCATCAGTGATTATGGACAGACGAACACTGAAGCTTTCTTT. This translates into CAISDYGQTNTEAFF.

V usage is TRBV7-9 and J usage is TRBJ2-1; D is perhaps TRBD1 (6 bases). The CDR3 contains 15 residues. With 4 bases removed from V and 0 bases from J, the gap between germline ends came to 10 bases. Per the germline V gene, CDR1 is SEHNR and CDR2 is FQNEAQ (reference sequence). CDR3 amino acids: CASSSGAHSYNEQFF. The CDR3 bases are TGTGCCAGCAGCTCAGGGGCCCACTCCTACAATGAGCAGTTCTTC. Filled out from reference TRBV7-9 and TRBJ2-1, the complete variable domain reads DTGVSQNPRHKITKRGQNVTFRCDPISEHNRLYWYRQTLGQGPEFLTYFQNEAQLEKSRLLSDRFSAERPKGSFSTLEIQRTEQGDSAMYLCASSSGAHSYNEQFFGPGTRLTVL.

The chain combines TRBV6-2 or TRBV6-3 with TRBJ2-7; tentatively, D is TRBD1 (6 bases). The CDR3 runs to 12 residues. V shed 8 bases and J shed 0 bases, with 8 bases lying between them. The germline V gene encodes CDR1 MNHEY and CDR2 SVGEGT. The CDR3 bases are TGTGCCAGCCAGGGGATCTCCTACGAGCAGTACTTC. Its translation: CASQGISYEQYF.

The genes are TRBV20-1 and TRBJ1-1; D uncertain. The CDR3 totals 13 residues. CDR1 and CDR2 (germline): DFQATT, SNEGSKA (reference sequence). Trimming took 5 bases from V and 8 from J, leaving 18 bases between them. The DNA for the CDR3 is TGCAGTGCTTCTGTCGAATCGCGTCTAGAAGCTTTCTTT. Its protein is CSASVESRLEAFF.

This clonotype has a count of ten or more. The V and J genes are TRBV28 and TRBJ2-3, with a possible D match to TRBD2 (6 bases). This CDR3 has 14 residues. The germline CDR1 and CDR2 sequences are MDHEN and SYDVKM. V lost 6 bases and J lost 0, with 10 bases in between. In nucleotides, the CDR3 is TGTGCCAGCAGGATAGCGGAGAGCACAGATACGCAGTATTTT. It specifies CASRIAESTDTQYF.